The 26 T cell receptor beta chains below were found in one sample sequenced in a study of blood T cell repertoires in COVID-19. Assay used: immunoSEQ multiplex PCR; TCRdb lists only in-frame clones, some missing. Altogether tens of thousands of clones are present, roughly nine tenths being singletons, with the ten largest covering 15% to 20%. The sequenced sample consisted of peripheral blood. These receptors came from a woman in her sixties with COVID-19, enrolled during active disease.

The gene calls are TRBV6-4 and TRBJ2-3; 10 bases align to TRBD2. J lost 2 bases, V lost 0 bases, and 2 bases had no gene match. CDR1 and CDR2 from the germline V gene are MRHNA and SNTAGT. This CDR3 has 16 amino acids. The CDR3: CASSDSGTSDTDTQYF. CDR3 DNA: TGTGCCAGCAGTGACTCCGGGACTAGCGACACAGATACGCAGTATTTT.

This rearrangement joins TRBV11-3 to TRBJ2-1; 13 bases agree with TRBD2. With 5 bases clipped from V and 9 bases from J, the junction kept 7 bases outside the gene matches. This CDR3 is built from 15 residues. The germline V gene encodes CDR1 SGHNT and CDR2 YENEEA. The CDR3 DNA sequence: TGTGCCAGCAGCCGGACTAGCGGGAGTTGGAGTGAGCAGTTCTTC. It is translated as CASSRTSGSWSEQFF.

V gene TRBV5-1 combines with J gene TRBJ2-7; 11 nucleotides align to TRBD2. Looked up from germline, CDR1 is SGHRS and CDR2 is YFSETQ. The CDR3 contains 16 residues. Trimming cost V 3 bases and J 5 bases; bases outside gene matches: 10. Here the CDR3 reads CASSSRLAGFSHEQYF. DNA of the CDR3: TGCGCCAGCAGCTCCAGACTAGCGGGATTTTCCCACGAGCAGTACTTC.

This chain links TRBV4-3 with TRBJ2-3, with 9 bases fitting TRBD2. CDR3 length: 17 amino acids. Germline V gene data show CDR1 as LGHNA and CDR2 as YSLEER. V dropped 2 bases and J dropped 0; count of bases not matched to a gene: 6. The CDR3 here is CASSQRTSGQSTDTQYF. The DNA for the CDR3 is TGCGCCAGCAGCCAAAGAACTAGCGGGCAAAGCACAGATACGCAGTATTTT.

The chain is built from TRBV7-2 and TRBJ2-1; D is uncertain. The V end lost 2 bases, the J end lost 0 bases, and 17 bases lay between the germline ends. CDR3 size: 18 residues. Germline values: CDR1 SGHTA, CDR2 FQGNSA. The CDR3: CASSLKRSESVSYNEQFF. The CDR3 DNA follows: TGTGCCAGCAGCTTAAAGAGGTCAGAGTCGGTCTCCTACAATGAGCAGTTCTTC.

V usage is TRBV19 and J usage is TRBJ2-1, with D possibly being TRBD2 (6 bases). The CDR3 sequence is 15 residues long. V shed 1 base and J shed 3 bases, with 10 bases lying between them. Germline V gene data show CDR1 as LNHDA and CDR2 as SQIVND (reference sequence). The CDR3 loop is CASSIAGVGYNEQFF. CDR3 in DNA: TGTGCCAGTAGTATAGCGGGAGTAGGCTACAATGAGCAGTTCTTC.

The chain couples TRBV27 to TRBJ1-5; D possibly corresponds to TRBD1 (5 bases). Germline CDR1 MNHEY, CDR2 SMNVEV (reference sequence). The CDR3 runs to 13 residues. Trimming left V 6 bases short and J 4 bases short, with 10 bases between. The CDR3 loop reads CASRRTPNQPQHF. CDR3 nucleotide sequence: TGTGCCAGCAGAAGGACACCAAATCAGCCCCAGCATTTT.

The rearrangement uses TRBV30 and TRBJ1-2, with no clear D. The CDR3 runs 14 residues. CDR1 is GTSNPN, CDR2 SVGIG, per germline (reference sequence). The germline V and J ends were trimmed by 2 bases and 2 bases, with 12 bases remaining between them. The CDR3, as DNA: TGTGCCTGGAGTAAGACAACCGCAAACTATGGCTACACCTTC. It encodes CAWSKTTANYGYTF. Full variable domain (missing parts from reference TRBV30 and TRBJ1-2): SQTIHQWPATLVQPVGSPLSLECTVEGTSNPNLYWYRQAAGRGLQLLFYSVGIGQISSEVPQNLSASRPQDRQFILSSKKLLLSDSGFYLCAWSKTTANYGYTFGSGTRLTVV.

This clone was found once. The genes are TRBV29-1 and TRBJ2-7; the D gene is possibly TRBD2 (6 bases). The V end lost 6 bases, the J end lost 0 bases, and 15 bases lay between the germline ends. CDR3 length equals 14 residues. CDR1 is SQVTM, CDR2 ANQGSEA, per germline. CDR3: CSVRRDWSSYEQYF. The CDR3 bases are TGCAGCGTGCGCCGGGACTGGAGCTCCTACGAGCAGTACTTC.

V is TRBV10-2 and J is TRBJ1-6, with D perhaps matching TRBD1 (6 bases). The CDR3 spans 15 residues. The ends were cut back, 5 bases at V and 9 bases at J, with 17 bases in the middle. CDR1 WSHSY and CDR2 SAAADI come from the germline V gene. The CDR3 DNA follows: TGCGCCAGCAGTCCCCGGACAGACGGCACTTCACCCCTCCACTTT. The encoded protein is CASSPRTDGTSPLHF.

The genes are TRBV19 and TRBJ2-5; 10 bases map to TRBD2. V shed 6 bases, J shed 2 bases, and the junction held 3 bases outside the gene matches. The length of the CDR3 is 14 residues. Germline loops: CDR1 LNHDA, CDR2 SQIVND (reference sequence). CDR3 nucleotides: TGTGCCAGTAGGAGGACTAGCGGACAAGAGACCCAGTACTTC. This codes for CASRRTSGQETQYF.

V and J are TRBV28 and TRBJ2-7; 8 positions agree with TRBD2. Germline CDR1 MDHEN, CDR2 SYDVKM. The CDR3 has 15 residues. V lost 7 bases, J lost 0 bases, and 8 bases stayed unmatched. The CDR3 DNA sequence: TGTGCCAGCATTCTAAGCGGGAGTCCCTCCTACGAGCAGTACTTC. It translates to CASILSGSPSYEQYF.

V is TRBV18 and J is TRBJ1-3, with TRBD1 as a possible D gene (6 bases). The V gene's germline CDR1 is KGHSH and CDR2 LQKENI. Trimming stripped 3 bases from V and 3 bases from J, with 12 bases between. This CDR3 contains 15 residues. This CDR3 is CASSPPGGLGNTIYF. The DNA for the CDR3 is TGTGCCAGCTCACCTCCGGGGGGCCTTGGAAACACCATATATTTT.

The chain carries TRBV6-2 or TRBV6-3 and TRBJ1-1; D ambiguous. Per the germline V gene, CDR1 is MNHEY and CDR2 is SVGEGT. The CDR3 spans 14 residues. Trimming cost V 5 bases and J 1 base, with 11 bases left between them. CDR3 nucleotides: TGTGCCAGCAGTGCCCACGCCGGGAACACTGAAGCTTTCTTT. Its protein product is CASSAHAGNTEAFF.

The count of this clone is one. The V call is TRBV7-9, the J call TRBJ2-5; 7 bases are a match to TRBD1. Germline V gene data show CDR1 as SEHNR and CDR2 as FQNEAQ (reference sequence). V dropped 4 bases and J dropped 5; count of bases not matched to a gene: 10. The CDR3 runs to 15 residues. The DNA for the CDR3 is TGTGCCAGCAGCTCCCGACAGGGTTCTTGGGAGACCCAGTACTTC. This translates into CASSSRQGSWETQYF.

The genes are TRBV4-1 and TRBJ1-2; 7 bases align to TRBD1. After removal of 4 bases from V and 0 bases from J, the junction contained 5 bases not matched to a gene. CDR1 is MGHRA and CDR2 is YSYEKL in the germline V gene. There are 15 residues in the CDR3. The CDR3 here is CASSRSGTANYGYTF. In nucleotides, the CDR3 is TGCGCCAGCAGCCGGTCCGGGACAGCTAACTATGGCTACACCTTC.

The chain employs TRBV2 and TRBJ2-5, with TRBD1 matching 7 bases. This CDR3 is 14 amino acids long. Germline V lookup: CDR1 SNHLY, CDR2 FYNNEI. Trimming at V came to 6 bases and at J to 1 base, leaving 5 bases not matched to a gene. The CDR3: CASRVGTVQETQYF. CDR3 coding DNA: TGTGCCAGCAGAGTAGGGACAGTCCAAGAGACCCAGTACTTC.

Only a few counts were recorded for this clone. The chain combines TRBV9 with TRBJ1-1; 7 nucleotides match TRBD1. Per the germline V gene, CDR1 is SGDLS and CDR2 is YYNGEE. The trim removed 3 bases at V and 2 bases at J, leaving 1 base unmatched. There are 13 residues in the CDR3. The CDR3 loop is CASSDRGNTEAFF. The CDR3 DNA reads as TGTGCCAGCAGCGACAGGGGAAACACTGAAGCTTTCTTT.

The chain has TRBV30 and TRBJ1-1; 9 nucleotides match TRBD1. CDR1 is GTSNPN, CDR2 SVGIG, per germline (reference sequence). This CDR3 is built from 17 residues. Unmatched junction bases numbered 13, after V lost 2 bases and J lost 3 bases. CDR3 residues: CAWSIVDRGTFYTEAFF. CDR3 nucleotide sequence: TGTGCCTGGAGTATCGTAGACAGGGGGACCTTCTACACTGAAGCTTTCTTT.

The CDR3 region has the DNA TGCGCCAGCAGCTTGGGACAGAGCACAGATACGCAGTATTTT. This sequence encodes CASSLGQSTDTQYF. The J gene is TRBJ2-3, the V gene TRBV5-1, with a weak D call TRBD1 (5 bases). The CDR3 totals 14 residues. The germline CDR1 and CDR2 sequences are SGHRS and YFSETQ. Trimming cost V 0 bases and J 0 bases, with 5 bases left between them.

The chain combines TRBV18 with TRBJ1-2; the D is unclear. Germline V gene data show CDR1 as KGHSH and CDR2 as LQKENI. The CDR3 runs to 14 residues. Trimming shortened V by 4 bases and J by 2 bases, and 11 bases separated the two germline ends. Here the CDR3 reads CASSQEAKNYGYTF. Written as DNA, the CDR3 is TGTGCCAGCTCACAAGAAGCCAAGAACTATGGCTACACCTTC.

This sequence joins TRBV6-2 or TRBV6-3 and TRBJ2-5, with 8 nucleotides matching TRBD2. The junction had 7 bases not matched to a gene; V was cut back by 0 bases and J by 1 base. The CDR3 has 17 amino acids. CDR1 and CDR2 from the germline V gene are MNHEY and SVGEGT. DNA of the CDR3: TGTGCCAGCAGTTACTCGACTGAGCGGGGGTTCCAAGAGACCCAGTACTTC. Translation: CASSYSTERGFQETQYF.

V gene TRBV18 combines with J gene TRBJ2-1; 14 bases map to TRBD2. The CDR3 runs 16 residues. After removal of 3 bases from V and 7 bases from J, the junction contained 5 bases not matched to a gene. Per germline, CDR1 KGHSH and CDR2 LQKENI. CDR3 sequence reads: CASSPTSGGVVNEQFF. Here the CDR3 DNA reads TGTGCCAGCTCACCGACTAGCGGGGGGGTTGTGAATGAGCAGTTCTTC.

The CDR3 DNA follows: TGTGCCTCCCCAGAGGGAGGCTATGGCTACACCTTC. It codes for CASPEGGYGYTF. The chain links TRBV30 to TRBJ1-2; no firm D call. CDR3 length equals 12 residues. The germline gives CDR1 GTSNPN, CDR2 SVGIG (reference sequence). The V end lost 7 bases, the J end lost 4 bases, and 13 bases lay between the germline ends.

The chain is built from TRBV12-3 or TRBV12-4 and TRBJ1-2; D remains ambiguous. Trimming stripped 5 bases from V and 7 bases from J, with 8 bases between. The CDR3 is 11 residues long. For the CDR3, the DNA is TGTGCCAGCAGTCCCGGGAGTGGCTACACCTTC. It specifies CASSPGSGYTF.

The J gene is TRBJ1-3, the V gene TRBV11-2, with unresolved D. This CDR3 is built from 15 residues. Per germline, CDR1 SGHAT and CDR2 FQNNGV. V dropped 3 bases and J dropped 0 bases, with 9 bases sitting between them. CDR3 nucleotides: TGTGCCAGCAGCTTCGCGGCTAACTCTGGAAACACCATATATTTT. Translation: CASSFAANSGNTIYF.